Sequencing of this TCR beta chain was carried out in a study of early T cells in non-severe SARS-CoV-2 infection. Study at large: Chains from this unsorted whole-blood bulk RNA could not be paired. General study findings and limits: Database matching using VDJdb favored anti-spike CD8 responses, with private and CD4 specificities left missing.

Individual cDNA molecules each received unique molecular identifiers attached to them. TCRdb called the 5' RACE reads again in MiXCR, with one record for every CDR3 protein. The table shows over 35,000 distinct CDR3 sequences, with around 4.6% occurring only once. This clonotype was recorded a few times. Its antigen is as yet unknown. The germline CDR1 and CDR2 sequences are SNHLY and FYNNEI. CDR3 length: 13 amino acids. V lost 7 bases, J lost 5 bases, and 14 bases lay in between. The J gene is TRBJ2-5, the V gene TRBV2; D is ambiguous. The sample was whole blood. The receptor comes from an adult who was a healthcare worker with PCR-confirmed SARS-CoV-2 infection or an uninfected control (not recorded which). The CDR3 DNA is TGTGCCAGCACATCCGAAAAAGAGGAGACCCAGTACTTC. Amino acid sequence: CASTSEKEETQYF.